This T cell receptor (beta chain) was found in a study of T cell responses to AZD1222 COVID-19 vaccine. Study details: Second doses were pooled across both intervals (about 4 or about 12 weeks).

CDR3 length: 12 residues. V was shortened by 6 bases and J by 8 bases, with 13 bases between the two germline ends. Per the germline V gene, CDR1 is MDHEN and CDR2 is SYDVKM. The repertoire was sequenced with immunoSEQ multiplex PCR; TCRdb's copy has only in-frame clones and lacks some. In the table there are under 70,000 clones, approximately 80% of which are singletons. Broader study findings: The number of AZD1222 recipients seropositive at baseline was only five or six. In the spike-specific TCR repertoire, nearly half reportedly target unmutated variant regions. The CD4 TCRs associated with vaccination extended across spike and predominated at 160-218 and 743-854.

Notes on this clone: The antigen is unknown.

The specimen comprised peripheral blood, sampled on day 0 of AZD1222 vaccination. This receptor was taken from an adult in good health. The chain employs TRBV28 and TRBJ1-2; TRBD1 might be the D (6 bases). Here the CDR3 reads CASRWGALGYTF. CDR3 in DNA: TGTGCCAGCAGGTGGGGGGCGCTCGGCTACACCTTC.